Sequencing of this T cell receptor beta chain was carried out in a study of cytomegalovirus exposure and HLA in healthy donors. About the study: Unique TCR beta sequences numbering around 110 million came from roughly 180 million T cells in an earlier analysis.

Notes on this clone: Its antigen is undetermined.

PCR involved 60 Vbeta and 13 Jbeta primers. TCRdb's copy holds only in-frame clones and misses some; the assay was immunoSEQ multiplex PCR. The sample features some 71,000 clones, with under 2% in its top ten. Notes on the study in general: Later genetic work tied a missense DCLRE1C variant to beta-chain V and J trimming. Among TCR beta chains, those listed as cytomegalovirus-associated numbered roughly 150.

The germline CDR1 and CDR2 sequences are MNHEY and SMNVEV (reference sequence). CDR3 length: 14 residues. Trimming pared 6 bases from V and 2 bases from J, leaving 11 bases between. Sampled while nominally healthy, donors likely had unrecorded immune exposures. This clonotype was obtained from a woman aged 25 to 39 in good health and CMV-seronegative. V usage is TRBV27 and J usage is TRBJ1-5, with a possible D match to TRBD1 (6 bases). The sequenced sample was PBMCs. CDR3 loop: CASSTGYRNQPQHF. The CDR3, as DNA: TGTGCCAGCAGCACAGGGTATCGCAATCAGCCCCAGCATTTT.